This T cell receptor (beta chain) appears in the sequencing data of a study of blood T cell repertoires in COVID-19 (dated by TCRdb to the early 2020s). At the level of the whole study: The collaborator samples originated in the United States, Italy and Spain and spanned the acute and convalescent phases of COVID-19. The material from the prospective study consisted of cDNA or gDNA derived from T cells, B-cell-depleted T cells, or PBMCs. Subjects who had been exposed to COVID-19, were actively infected with it, or had recovered from it provided the deeply sampled blood TCRbeta repertoires that made up the dataset. A freely available public database, intended as a resource for researchers studying the immune response to SARS-CoV-2, is where the repertoires were released. The samples were drawn from two sources: the first 160 participants of the ongoing ImmuneRACE study, and 950 to 1,500 subjects contributed by 6 global collaborators. Nearly every sample came with metadata listing a de-identified subject ID, COVID-19 status, age in years and sex. HLA class I and class II types, where available, came from metadata supplied by the sample provider rather than from assay-based typing. Paper-wide results and their limitations: The amount of clinical and demographic metadata varied by source and participant and was provided uncurated.

TCRbeta CDR3 regions were amplified from genomic DNA using the immunoSEQ Assay, a bias-controlled multiplex PCR. The published analysis was carried out like this. Nucleated cell counts per sample were estimated from amplification of reference gene primers within the assay. To quantify the absolute abundance of each unique TCRbeta CDR3 rearrangement, sequence reads were collapsed and filtered. For each sample, productive Simpson clonality was calculated by taking the square root of Simpson's diversity index across productive rearrangements. TCRdb's version of the immuneACCESS table is confined to in-frame rearrangements and falls short of the full clone set. An unresolved V gene accounts for under half of the shortfall where checked; the remainder is of unknown origin. The V and J calls and clone size are taken from that table; D and trimming were inferred from the DNA. The sample table lists roughly 44,000 clones, about 87% of them with a count of one. The top ten hold roughly 13% of the sample.

The collaborating institutions used their own protocols to collect whole blood in K2EDTA tubes. For TCRbeta analysis, collaborator samples were shipped as frozen whole blood, as isolated PBMCs, or as DNA extracted from either sample type. To note about this clone: This clone's antigen is unknown. Base qualities were left out, and no much larger clone turns up one base away.

The CDR3 has 15 amino acids, counting the end cysteine and phenylalanine. This entry keeps only the CDR3 DNA: 45 bases, framed from base 1. Ends trimmed: V by 3 bases, J by 4 bases; bases unmatched to a gene: 7. Taken from the germline V gene, the CDR1 and CDR2 loops are SGHRS and YFSETQ. The chain employs TRBV5-1 and TRBJ2-5; TRBD1 matches 9 bases in the middle. The specimen sequenced was peripheral blood. The receptor's source is a man older than 75 with acute or convalescent COVID-19. The CDR3: CASSSSHRGPETQYF. In nucleotide form, the sequence is TGCGCCAGCAGCTCCTCCCACAGGGGGCCAGAGACCCAGTACTTC.